These T cell receptor beta chains were read from a single sample in a study of cytomegalovirus exposure and HLA in healthy donors. Repertoires were generated with immunoSEQ multiplex PCR, while TCRdb's copy carries only in-frame clones and drops some. The table lists roughly 150,000 clones, less than 65% of them singletons. Sequenced input: PBMCs. Every receptor here comes from a woman between 25 and 40 years old in good health and CMV-seropositive. Both conserved end residues are part of each CDR3. D genes are given only for firm matches. The size entry is marked missing in some rows and otherwise reads once, few, many or a size class.

>TRBD1|TRBV28|-|TRBJ1-1
TGTGCCAGCATTCCACAGGGGGCGCGTACTGAAGCTTTCTTT
CASIPQGARTEAFF
>TRBD2|TRBV10-1|few|TRBJ2-2
TGCGCCAGCAGTGACTTGGGACTAGAACGCACCGGGGAGCTGTTTTTT
CASSDLGLERTGELFF
>-|TRBV7-7|-|TRBJ2-3
TGTGCCAGCAGCCGGACAGGCACAGATACGCAGTATTTT
CASSRTGTDTQYF
>TRBD1|TRBV10-3|-|TRBJ2-7
TGTGCCATCAGGAAGGGACAGGGACAATCGTCCTCCTACGAGCAGTACTTC
CAIRKGQGQSSSYEQYF
>-|TRBV5-1|-|TRBJ1-4
TGCGCCAGCAGCCTCTACCGCGACACGGCTAATGAAAAACTGTTTTTT
CASSLYRDTANEKLFF
>-|TRBV6-1|-|TRBJ2-3
TGTGCCAGCGCGCCTTTAGCTTTTAAGGAAGATACGCAGTATTTT
CASAPLAFKEDTQYF
>TRBD1|TRBV7-9|-|TRBJ2-2
TGTGCCAGCAGCTTAATGAGGACAGGGTACACCGGGGAGCTGTTTTTT
CASSLMRTGYTGELFF
>TRBD2|TRBV11-3|once|TRBJ2-7
TGTGCCAGTAGCGGGAGGACCCCGCGGGAGCAGTACTTC
CASSGRTPREQYF
>TRBD1|TRBV13|-|TRBJ1-2
TGTGCCAGCAGCTCCGGGACAGGGGGCCCCCTAAATGGCTACACCTTC
CASSSGTGGPLNGYTF
>-|TRBV7-2|-|TRBJ2-7
TGTGCCAGCAGCTTAGCTGTCTACGGCGGCGAGCAGTACTTC
CASSLAVYGGEQYF
>-|TRBV7-9|-|TRBJ1-2
TGTGCCAGCAGCTTACAGTTAGGCTACACCTTC
CASSLQLGYTF
>-|TRBV6-5|few|TRBJ1-1
TGTGCCAGCAGTAATGACCCGACGGGTACTGAAGCTTTCTTT
CASSNDPTGTEAFF
>TRBD1|TRBV15|-|TRBJ2-7
TGTGCCACCAGCAACACTTTTTTGGACAGGGGGGACTTC
CATSNTFLDRGDF
>-|TRBV30|-|TRBJ1-2
TGTGCCTGGAAAAAAGGGGCGCGTGGCTACACCTTC
CAWKKGARGYTF
>-|TRBV6-1|-|TRBJ2-1
TGTGCCAGCAGTGAACAGAGGGGGAATGAGCAGTTCTTC
CASSEQRGNEQFF
>-|TRBV30|few|TRBJ2-7
TGTGCCTCCAGGGCCGCCACCTACGAGCAGTACTTC
CASRAATYEQYF
>TRBD1|TRBV5-1|-|TRBJ1-1
TGCGCCAGCAGCACCCAGGGGGCGACCACTGAAGCTTTCTTT
CASSTQGATTEAFF
>-|TRBV27|few|TRBJ2-2
TGTGCCAGCAGTTTAAAGGTGGGGCACAACACCGGGGAGCTGTTTTTT
CASSLKVGHNTGELFF
>-|TRBV16|-|TRBJ1-2
TGTGCCAGCCACGGGTGGAGCTATGGCTACACCTTC
CASHGWSYGYTF
>-|TRBV29-1|few|TRBJ2-5
TGCAGCGCCCAGGCAGGACAAGAGACCCAGTACTTC
CSAQAGQETQYF
>-|TRBV7-3|-|TRBJ2-3
TGTGCCAGCAGCTATGGCGATACGCAGTATTTT
CASSYGDTQYF
>-|TRBV13|-|TRBJ1-1
TGTGCTTACACTGAGGGTCAGGCGAACACTGAAGCTTTCTTT
CAYTEGQANTEAFF
>-|TRBV2|-|TRBJ1-5
TGTGCCAGCAGTGAATGGGCCGGCTATAGCAATCAGCCCCAGCATTTT
CASSEWAGYSNQPQHF